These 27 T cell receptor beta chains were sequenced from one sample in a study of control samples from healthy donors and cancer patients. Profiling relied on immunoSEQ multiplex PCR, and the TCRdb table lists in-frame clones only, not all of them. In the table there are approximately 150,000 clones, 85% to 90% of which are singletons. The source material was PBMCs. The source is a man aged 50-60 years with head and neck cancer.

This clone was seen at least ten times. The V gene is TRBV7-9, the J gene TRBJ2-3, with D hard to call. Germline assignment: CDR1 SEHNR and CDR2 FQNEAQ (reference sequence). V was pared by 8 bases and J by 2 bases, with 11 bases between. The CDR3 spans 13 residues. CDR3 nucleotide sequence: TGTGCCAGCTTCAATTTCCTCACAGATACGCAGTATTTT. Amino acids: CASFNFLTDTQYF.

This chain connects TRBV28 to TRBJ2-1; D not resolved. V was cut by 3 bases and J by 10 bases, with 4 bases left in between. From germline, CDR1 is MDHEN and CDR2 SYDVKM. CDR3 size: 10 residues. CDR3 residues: CASSFREQFF. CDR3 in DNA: TGTGCCAGCAGTTTCAGGGAGCAGTTCTTC.

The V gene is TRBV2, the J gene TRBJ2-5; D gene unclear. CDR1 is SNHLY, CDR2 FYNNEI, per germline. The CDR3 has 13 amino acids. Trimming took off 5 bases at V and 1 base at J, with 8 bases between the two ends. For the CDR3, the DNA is TGTGCCAGCAGTTGGTTGGTCCAAGAGACCCAGTACTTC. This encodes CASSWLVQETQYF.

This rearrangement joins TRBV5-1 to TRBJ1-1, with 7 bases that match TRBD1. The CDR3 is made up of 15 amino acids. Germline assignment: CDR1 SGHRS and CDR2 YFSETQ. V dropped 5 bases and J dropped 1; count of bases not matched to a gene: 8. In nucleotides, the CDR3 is TGCGCCAGCAGTAGGGACAGCAGAAAGAACACTGAAGCTTTCTTT. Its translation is CASSRDSRKNTEAFF.

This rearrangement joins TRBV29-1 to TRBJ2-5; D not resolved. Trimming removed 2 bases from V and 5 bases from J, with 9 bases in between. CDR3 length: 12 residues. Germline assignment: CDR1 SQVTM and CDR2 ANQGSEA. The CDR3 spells CSVEFGRETQYF. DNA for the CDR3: TGCAGCGTTGAATTCGGCAGGGAGACCCAGTACTTC.

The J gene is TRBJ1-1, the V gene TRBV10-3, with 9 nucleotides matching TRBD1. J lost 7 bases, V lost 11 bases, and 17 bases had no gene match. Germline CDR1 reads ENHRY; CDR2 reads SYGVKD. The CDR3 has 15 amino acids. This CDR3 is CASRDRVSAGVEAFF. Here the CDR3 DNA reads TGTGCCTCCCGGGACAGGGTTAGTGCGGGCGTTGAAGCTTTCTTT.

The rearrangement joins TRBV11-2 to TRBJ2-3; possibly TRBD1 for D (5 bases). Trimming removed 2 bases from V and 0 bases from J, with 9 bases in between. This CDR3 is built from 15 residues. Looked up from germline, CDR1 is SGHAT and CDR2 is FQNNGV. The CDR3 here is CASSLYAGSTDTQYF. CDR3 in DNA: TGTGCCAGCAGCTTATATGCAGGGAGCACAGATACGCAGTATTTT.

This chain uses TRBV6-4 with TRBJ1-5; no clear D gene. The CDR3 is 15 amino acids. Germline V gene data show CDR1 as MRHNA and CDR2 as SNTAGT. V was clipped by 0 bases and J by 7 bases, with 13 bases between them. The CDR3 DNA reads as TGTGCCAGCAGTGACTCGCCCGGCGCCGGGCAGCCCCAGCATTTT. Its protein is CASSDSPGAGQPQHF.

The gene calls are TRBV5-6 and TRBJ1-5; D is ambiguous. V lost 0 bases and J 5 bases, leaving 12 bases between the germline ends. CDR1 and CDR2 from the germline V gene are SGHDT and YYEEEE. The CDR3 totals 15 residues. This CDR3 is CASSLASGSDQPQHF. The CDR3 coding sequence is TGTGCCAGCAGCTTGGCGTCCGGGTCCGATCAGCCCCAGCATTTT.

The CDR3 is CASSKTSGLGVEQYF. Here the CDR3 DNA reads TGTGCCAGCAGCAAGACTAGTGGTCTAGGGGTCGAGCAGTACTTC. The chain couples TRBV7-6 to TRBJ2-7; possibly TRBD2 for D (6 bases). The germline V gene encodes CDR1 SGHVS and CDR2 FNYEAQ. V lost 5 bases, J lost 6 bases, and 20 bases lay in between. The CDR3 covers 15 residues.

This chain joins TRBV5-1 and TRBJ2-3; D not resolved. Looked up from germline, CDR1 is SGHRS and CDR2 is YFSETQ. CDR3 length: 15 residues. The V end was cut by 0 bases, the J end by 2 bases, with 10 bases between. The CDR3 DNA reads TGCGCCAGCAGCTTGGGGAACAGACTCACAGATACGCAGTATTTT. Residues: CASSLGNRLTDTQYF.

The CDR3 loop reads CASSLIGDRGTEETQYF. In DNA, the CDR3 is TGTGCCAGCAGCTTGATCGGTGACAGGGGAACGGAAGAGACCCAGTACTTC. J is TRBJ2-5 and V is TRBV5-5, with 8 bases lining up with TRBD1. The germline gives CDR1 SGHKS, CDR2 YYEKEE (reference sequence). The J segment lost 3 bases and the V segment lost 1 base, leaving 11 bases of the junction unmatched. This CDR3 comprises 17 residues.

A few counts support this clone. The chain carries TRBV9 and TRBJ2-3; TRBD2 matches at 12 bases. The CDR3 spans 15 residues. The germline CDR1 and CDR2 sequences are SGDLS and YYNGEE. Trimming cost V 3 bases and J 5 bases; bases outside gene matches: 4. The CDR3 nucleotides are TGTGCCAGCAGCGCGGGACTAGCGGGTGTAGATACGCAGTATTTT. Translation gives CASSAGLAGVDTQYF. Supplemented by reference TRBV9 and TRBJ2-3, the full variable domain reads DSGVTQTPKHLITATGQRVTLRCSPRSGDLSVYWYQQSLDQGLQFLIQYYNGEERAKGNILERFSAQQFPDLHSELNLSSLELGDSALYFCASSAGLAGVDTQYFGPGTRLTVL.

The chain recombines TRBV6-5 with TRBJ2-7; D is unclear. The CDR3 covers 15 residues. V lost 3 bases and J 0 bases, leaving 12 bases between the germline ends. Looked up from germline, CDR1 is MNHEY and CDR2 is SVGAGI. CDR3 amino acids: CASSYLTPTSYEQYF. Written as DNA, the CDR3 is TGTGCCAGCAGTTATCTGACCCCGACCTCCTACGAGCAGTACTTC.

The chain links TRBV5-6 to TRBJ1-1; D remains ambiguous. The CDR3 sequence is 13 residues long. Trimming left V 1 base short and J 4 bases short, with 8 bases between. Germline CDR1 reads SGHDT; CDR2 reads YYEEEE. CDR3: CASSLQEFTEAFF. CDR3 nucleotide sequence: TGTGCCAGCAGCTTGCAAGAGTTCACTGAAGCTTTCTTT.

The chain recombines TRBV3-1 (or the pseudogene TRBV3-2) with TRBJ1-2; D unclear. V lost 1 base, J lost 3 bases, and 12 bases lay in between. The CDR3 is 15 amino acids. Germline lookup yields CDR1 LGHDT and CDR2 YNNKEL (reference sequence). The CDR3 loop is CASSQGMIEDYGYTF. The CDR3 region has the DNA TGTGCCAGCAGCCAAGGTATGATAGAGGACTATGGCTACACCTTC.

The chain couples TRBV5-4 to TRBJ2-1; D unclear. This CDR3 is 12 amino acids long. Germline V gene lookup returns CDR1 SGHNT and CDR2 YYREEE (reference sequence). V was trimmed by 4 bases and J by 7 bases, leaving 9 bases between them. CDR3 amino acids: CASSPGWNEQFF. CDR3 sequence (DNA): TGTGCCAGCAGCCCGGGCTGGAATGAGCAGTTCTTC.

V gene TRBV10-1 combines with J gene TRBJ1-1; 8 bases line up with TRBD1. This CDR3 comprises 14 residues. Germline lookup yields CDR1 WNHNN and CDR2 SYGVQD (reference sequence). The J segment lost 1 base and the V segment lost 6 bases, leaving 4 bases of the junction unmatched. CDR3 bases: TGCGCCAGCAGCGATGGACAGGGGAACACTGAAGCTTTCTTT. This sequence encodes CASSDGQGNTEAFF.

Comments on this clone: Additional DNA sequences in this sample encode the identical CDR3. The CDR3 nucleotides are TGTGCCAGCTCACCAGGGAACAATCAGCCCCAGCATTTT. Its protein product is CASSPGNNQPQHF. The chain employs TRBV18 and TRBJ1-5; the D is unclear. The CDR3 has 13 amino acids. The germline V and J ends were trimmed by 2 bases and 3 bases, with 5 bases remaining between them. CDR1 and CDR2 from the germline V gene are KGHSH and LQKENI.

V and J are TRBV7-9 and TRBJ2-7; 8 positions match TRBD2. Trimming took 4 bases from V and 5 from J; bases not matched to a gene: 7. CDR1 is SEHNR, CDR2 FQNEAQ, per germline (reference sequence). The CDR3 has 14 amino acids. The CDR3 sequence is CASSYLGLGNEQYF. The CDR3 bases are TGTGCCAGCAGCTACCTGGGACTAGGTAACGAGCAGTACTTC.

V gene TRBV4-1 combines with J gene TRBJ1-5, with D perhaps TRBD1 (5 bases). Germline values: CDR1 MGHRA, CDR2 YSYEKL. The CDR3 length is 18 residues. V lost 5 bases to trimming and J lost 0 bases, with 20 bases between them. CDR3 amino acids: CASSSGWDGAYSNQPQHF. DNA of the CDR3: TGCGCCAGCAGCTCTGGCTGGGACGGGGCCTATAGCAATCAGCCCCAGCATTTT.

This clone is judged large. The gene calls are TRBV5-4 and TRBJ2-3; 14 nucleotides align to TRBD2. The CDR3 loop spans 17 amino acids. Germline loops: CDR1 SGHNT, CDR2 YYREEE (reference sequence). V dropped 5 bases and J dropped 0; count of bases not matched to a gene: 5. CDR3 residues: CASSGTSGGSSTDTQYF. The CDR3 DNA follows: TGTGCCAGCAGTGGGACTAGCGGGGGTTCTAGCACAGATACGCAGTATTTT.

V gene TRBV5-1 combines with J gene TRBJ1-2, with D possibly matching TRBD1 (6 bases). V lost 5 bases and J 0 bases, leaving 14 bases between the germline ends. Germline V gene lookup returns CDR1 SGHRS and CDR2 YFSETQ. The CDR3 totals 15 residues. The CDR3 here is CASSGGGSANYGYTF. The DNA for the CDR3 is TGCGCCAGCAGTGGAGGGGGGAGCGCTAACTATGGCTACACCTTC.

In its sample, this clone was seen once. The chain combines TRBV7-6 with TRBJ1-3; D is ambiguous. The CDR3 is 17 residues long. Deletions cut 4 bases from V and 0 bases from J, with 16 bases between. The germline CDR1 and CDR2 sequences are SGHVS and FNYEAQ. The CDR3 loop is CASSSSPTPSSGNTIYF. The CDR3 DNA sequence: TGTGCCAGCAGCTCCTCCCCGACACCGAGCTCTGGAAACACCATATATTTT.

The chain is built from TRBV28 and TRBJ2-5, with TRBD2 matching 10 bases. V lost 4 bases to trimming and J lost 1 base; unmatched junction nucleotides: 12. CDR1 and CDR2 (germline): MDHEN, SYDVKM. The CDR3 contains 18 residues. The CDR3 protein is CASSSPSPWTSGQETQYF. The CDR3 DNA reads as TGTGCCAGCAGTTCCCCCTCCCCCTGGACTAGCGGCCAAGAGACCCAGTACTTC.

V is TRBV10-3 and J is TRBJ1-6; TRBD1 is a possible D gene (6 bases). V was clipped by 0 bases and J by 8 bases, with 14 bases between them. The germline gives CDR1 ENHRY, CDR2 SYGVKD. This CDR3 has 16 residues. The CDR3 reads CAISESQGSVDSPLHF. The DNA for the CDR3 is TGTGCCATCAGTGAGTCACAGGGAAGCGTCGATTCACCCCTCCACTTT.

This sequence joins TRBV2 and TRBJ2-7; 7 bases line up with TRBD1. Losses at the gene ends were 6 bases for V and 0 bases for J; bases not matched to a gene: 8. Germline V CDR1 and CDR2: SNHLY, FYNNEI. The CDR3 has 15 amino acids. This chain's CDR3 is CASRTPTGSSYEQYF. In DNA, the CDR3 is TGTGCCAGCAGGACCCCGACAGGGAGCTCCTACGAGCAGTACTTC.